Below, 7 T cell receptor beta chains from the same sample are listed, as sequenced in a study of T cell repertoires in cytomegalovirus infection. In TCRdb, the reads were re-called with MiXCR into one record per CDR3 protein. The sample includes tens of thousands of distinct CDR3 sequences, 3.7% seen only once; the top ten take less than 5%. Sequencing was done on a sample of PBMCs. These receptors all come from a human donor in good health (CMV status not recorded). Some clones in this sample may be carry-over from other donors' samples.

As to this clonotype: This may come from a read error, since a much larger clone is one base off. It is likely a read error, because the conserved phenylalanine at the end of the CDR3 is missing. The chain combines TRBV28 with TRBJ1-2; no clear D. Looked up from germline, CDR1 is MDHEN and CDR2 is SYDVKM. V was trimmed by 5 bases and J by 8 bases, leaving 9 bases between them. The CDR3 spans 11 residues. The CDR3 here is CASSPDVGYTY. CDR3 bases: TGTGCCAGCAGTCCCGACGTCGGCTACACCTAC.

This clonotype was detected many times. The chain couples TRBV6-5 to TRBJ2-2; no firm D call. There are 13 residues in the CDR3. The V and J ends lost 1 base and 5 bases respectively, with 5 bases between them. Germline CDR1 reads MNHEY; CDR2 reads SVGAGI. The CDR3 DNA reads TGTGCCAGCAGTTACTACGGAACCGGGGAGCTGTTTTTT. It translates to CASSYYGTGELFF.

This clonotype was seen many times. The V gene is TRBV6-5, the J gene TRBJ1-6, with TRBD1 matching 7 bases. The germline V gene has CDR1 MNHEY and CDR2 SVGAGI. The CDR3 spans 16 residues. V dropped 4 bases and J dropped 7; count of bases not matched to a gene: 10. The CDR3 DNA sequence: TGTGCCAGCAGTTCCCTACAGGGGAAAGGAAATTCACCCCTCCACTTT. Amino acids: CASSSLQGKGNSPLHF.

This clonotype was detected ten times or more. The chain couples TRBV12-3 or TRBV12-4 to TRBJ1-3; D call uncertain. V lost 6 bases and J 2 bases, leaving 5 bases between the germline ends. This CDR3 has 12 residues. The CDR3 loop is CASSFTGNTIYF. For the CDR3, the DNA is TGTGCCAGCAGCTTTACTGGAAACACCATATATTTT.

This clonotype was counted ten times or more. The chain joins TRBV20-1 to TRBJ1-5; 9 bases fit TRBD1. The CDR3 sequence is 14 residues long. CDR1 is DFQATT, CDR2 SNEGSKA, per germline (reference sequence). With 3 bases clipped from V and 10 bases from J, the junction kept 10 bases outside the gene matches. In nucleotides, the CDR3 is TGCAGTGCTAGGGTAACAGGGGGCATCTCACCCCAGCATTTT. Translated: CSARVTGGISPQHF.

By frequency in the sample, this clonotype is medium-sized. The chain links TRBV7-2 to TRBJ2-7; the D gene is possibly TRBD2 (5 bases). Germline CDR1 is SGHTA and CDR2 is FQGNSA. Trimming took 6 bases from V and 3 from J, leaving 21 bases between them. The CDR3 runs 16 residues. Here the CDR3 reads CASSGVEPGVRYEQYF. Here the CDR3 DNA reads TGTGCCAGCAGTGGCGTTGAACCCGGGGTCCGCTACGAGCAGTACTTC.

This clonotype was counted at least ten times. The rearrangement links TRBV20-1 to TRBJ1-2; a weak D match, TRBD1 (5 bases). CDR3 length equals 11 residues. Germline V gene sequence: CDR1 DFQATT, CDR2 SNEGSKA (reference sequence). The V end was cut by 0 bases, the J end by 6 bases, with 5 bases between. CDR3 bases: TGCAGTGCTAGAGAGGGGGATGGCTACACCTTC. Protein product: CSAREGDGYTF.